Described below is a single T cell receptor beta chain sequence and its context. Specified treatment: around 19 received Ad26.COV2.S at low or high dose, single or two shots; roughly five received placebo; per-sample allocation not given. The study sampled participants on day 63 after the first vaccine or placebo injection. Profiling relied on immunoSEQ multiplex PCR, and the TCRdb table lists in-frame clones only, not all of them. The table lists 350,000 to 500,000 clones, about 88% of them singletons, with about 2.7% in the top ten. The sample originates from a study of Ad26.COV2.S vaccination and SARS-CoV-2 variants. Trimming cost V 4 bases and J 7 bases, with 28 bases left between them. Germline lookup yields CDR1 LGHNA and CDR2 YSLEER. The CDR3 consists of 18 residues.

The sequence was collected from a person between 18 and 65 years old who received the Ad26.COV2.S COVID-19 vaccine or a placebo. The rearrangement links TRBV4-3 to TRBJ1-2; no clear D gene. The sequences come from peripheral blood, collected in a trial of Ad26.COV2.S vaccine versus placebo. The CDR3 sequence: CASSPQPPKTAEKGGYTF. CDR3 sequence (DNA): TGCGCCAGCAGCCCCCAACCCCCCAAGACGGCCGAAAAGGGTGGCTACACCTTC.